What follows are 25 T cell receptor beta chains derived from one specimen sequenced in a study of spatial heterogeneity in lung cancer. The sample's time point: sample taken at primary tumor resection. No cells were sorted before sequencing. The whole RNA sequenced was extracted from tumor, nontumor lung or frozen PBMC. TCRdb reprocessed the 5' RACE reads via MiXCR and lists one record per CDR3 protein. The sample shows approximately 44,000 distinct CDR3 sequences, roughly an eighth of them seen only once. The sample was PBMCs, taken at surgery. These receptors were obtained from a male donor with early-stage non-small cell lung cancer.

There are many counts of this clonotype. The chain is built from TRBV5-1 and TRBJ2-7; D is perhaps TRBD2 (5 bases). Germline assignment: CDR1 SGHRS and CDR2 YFSETQ. Deletions cut 0 bases from V and 3 bases from J, with 13 bases between. The CDR3 is 15 residues long. The CDR3, as DNA: TGCGCCAGCAGCTTGGGGCTAGCTGCCAACTACGAGCAGTACTTC. Its translation is CASSLGLAANYEQYF.

This clonotype showed up just a few times. The chain recombines TRBV5-1 with TRBJ2-3; TRBD1 agrees at 10 bases. Germline V gene lookup returns CDR1 SGHRS and CDR2 YFSETQ. J was trimmed by 2 bases and V by 1 base; bases with no gene match: 7. This CDR3 contains 17 residues. CDR3 protein: CASSLLPGQGVTDTQYF. In nucleotides, the CDR3 is TGCGCCAGCAGCTTGCTCCCCGGACAGGGGGTCACAGATACGCAGTATTTT. The entire variable domain, with the rest obtained from reference TRBV5-1 and TRBJ2-3, is as follows: KAGVTQTPRYLIKTRGQQVTLSCSPISGHRSVSWYQQTPGQGLQFLFEYFSETQRNKGNFPGRFSGRQFSNSRSEMNVSTLELGDSALYLCASSLLPGQGVTDTQYFGPGTRLTVL.

In this sample, this clonotype turned up a few times. The chain carries TRBV7-6 and TRBJ1-5; D may be TRBD1 (6 bases). V lost 5 bases and J lost 3, with 20 bases in between. CDR3 size: 17 residues. Germline CDR1 is SGHVS and CDR2 is FNYEAQ. In nucleotides, the CDR3 is TGTGCCAGCAGCCCGCCACTCGCACAGGGCCTCAATCAGCCCCAGCATTTT. This codes for CASSPPLAQGLNQPQHF.

The gene calls are TRBV27 and TRBJ2-3, with 8 bases that match TRBD2. V lost 6 bases to trimming and J lost 5 bases; unmatched junction nucleotides: 4. There are 13 residues in the CDR3. Germline V gene sequence: CDR1 MNHEY, CDR2 SMNVEV (reference sequence). As DNA, the CDR3 is TGTGCCAGCAGGATAACTAGCGGAGATACGCAGTATTTT. As protein: CASRITSGDTQYF.

This clonotype was found many times. This chain links TRBV10-2 with TRBJ1-4; 8 positions agree with TRBD1. Trimming at V came to 3 bases and at J to 6 bases, leaving 6 bases not matched to a gene. This CDR3 has 15 amino acids. Germline CDR1 and CDR2: WSHSY and SAAADI. The CDR3 DNA follows: TGCGCCAGCAGTGACCCGCAGGGGGCGTATGAAAAACTGTTTTTT. Protein product: CASSDPQGAYEKLFF.

The sample holds many counts of this clonotype. The chain couples TRBV7-8 to TRBJ2-1; D is uncertain. The V end lost 1 base, the J end lost 4 bases, and 5 bases lay between the germline ends. Germline V gives CDR1 SGHVS, CDR2 FQNEAQ. The CDR3 totals 13 residues. CDR3 bases: TGTGCCAGCAGCTTAGGTCAGTACAATGAGCAGTTCTTC. As protein: CASSLGQYNEQFF.

Many counts were recorded for this clonotype. The chain couples TRBV10-1 to TRBJ2-7; a weak D match, TRBD2 (6 bases). Deletions cut 6 bases from V and 2 bases from J, with 14 bases between. Germline V gene lookup returns CDR1 WNHNN and CDR2 SYGVQD (reference sequence). This CDR3 is 14 amino acids long. The CDR3 coding sequence is TGCGCCAGCAGCGGACCAGCGGGTGCCTACGAGCAGTACTTC. This codes for CASSGPAGAYEQYF.

The DNA for the CDR3 is TGCAGCGTCAAGACCATCTTTGGGACAGGGGGCGCAGATACGCAGTATTTT. Translation: CSVKTIFGTGGADTQYF. The genes are TRBV29-1 and TRBJ2-3, with 12 bases aligning to TRBD1. V gave up 6 bases and J gave up 4 bases; unmatched junction bases: 14. Germline CDR1 SQVTM, CDR2 ANQGSEA. This CDR3 has 17 residues.

This clonotype came up once. An end of the junction does not agree with germline; a read error may underlie this. The chain is built from TRBV12-3 or TRBV12-4 and TRBJ2-3, with D perhaps given as TRBD1 or TRBD2 (5 bases each). The CDR3 spans 12 residues. The CDR3 DNA is TGTGCCAGCAGTTTACGGGGCAGGATTCGACATTTT. Translated, it gives CASSLRGRIRHF.

This clonotype was recorded a few times. V and J are TRBV2 and TRBJ2-7; TRBD1 agrees at 10 bases. After removal of 4 bases from V and 6 bases from J, the junction contained 3 bases not matched to a gene. Germline assignment: CDR1 SNHLY and CDR2 FYNNEI. The CDR3 is 13 amino acids. The CDR3 here is CASSVDRGSEQYF. The CDR3 DNA reads TGTGCCAGCAGTGTGGACAGGGGGTCCGAGCAGTACTTC.

This clonotype was seen only a few times. The chain joins TRBV12-3 or TRBV12-4 to TRBJ1-1; D remains ambiguous. Trimming took off 8 bases at V and 4 bases at J, with 14 bases between the two ends. The CDR3 has 13 amino acids. The CDR3 reads CASSREYGTEAFF. The DNA of the CDR3 is TGTGCCAGCTCTAGGGAGTATGGCACTGAAGCTTTCTTT.

The rearrangement uses TRBV20-1 and TRBJ2-3; TRBD2 aligns across 8 bases. The junction had 9 bases not matched to a gene; V was cut back by 6 bases and J by 1 base. This CDR3 has 15 amino acids. In germline, CDR1 is DFQATT, CDR2 SNEGSKA (reference sequence). The CDR3 DNA sequence: TGCAGTGCGCGGGGGGCTGCGGGTCGCACAGATACGCAGTATTTT. Translation: CSARGAAGRTDTQYF.

The table lists this clonotype with a few counts. The chain couples TRBV5-5 to TRBJ2-3; 7 positions match TRBD2. This CDR3 region has 18 residues. Germline-derived CDR1 and CDR2 are SGHKS and YYEKEE (reference sequence). The ends lost 0 bases at V and 1 base at J; junction bases unmatched: 11. The chain's CDR3 is CASSLVRASGGGTDTQYF. The CDR3 DNA follows: TGTGCCAGCAGCTTGGTTCGTGCTAGCGGAGGGGGCACAGATACGCAGTATTTT.

The V gene is TRBV27, the J gene TRBJ1-2; 8 nucleotides match TRBD1. The germline V gene encodes CDR1 MNHEY and CDR2 SMNVEV (reference sequence). The junction had 12 bases not matched to a gene; V was cut back by 4 bases and J by 2 bases. The CDR3 extends over 17 amino acids. The CDR3 DNA reads TGTGCCAGCAGTTCCGTATTTACCGGGACAGGCAACTATGGCTACACCTTC. Its protein is CASSSVFTGTGNYGYTF.

This clonotype was detected ten times or more. The chain joins TRBV12-3 or TRBV12-4 to TRBJ2-1; 7 positions match TRBD2. The trim removed 5 bases at V and 3 bases at J, leaving 7 bases unmatched. CDR3 length equals 15 residues. CDR3 nucleotides: TGTGCCAGCAGTCCACCCGGACTAGTCTACAATGAGCAGTTCTTC. Residues: CASSPPGLVYNEQFF.

V and J are TRBV20-1 and TRBJ2-3, with D possibly being TRBD2 (6 bases). The V gene lost 3 bases and the J gene lost 1 base, with 11 bases spanning the gap. The CDR3 sequence is 14 residues long. Per germline, CDR1 DFQATT and CDR2 SNEGSKA (reference sequence). Here the CDR3 reads CSASGRDRTDTQYF. Written as DNA, the CDR3 is TGCAGTGCTAGTGGGCGGGACCGCACAGATACGCAGTATTTT.

This clonotype was observed a few times. The V and J genes are TRBV6-6 and TRBJ1-4; weak D call: TRBD1 (5 bases). The V gene lost 1 base and the J gene lost 3 bases, with 9 bases spanning the gap. Germline CDR1 MNHNY, CDR2 SVGAGI (reference sequence). The CDR3 is 15 residues long. In DNA, the CDR3 is TGTGCCAGCAGTTACTTGGGGGAACCTAATGAAAAACTGTTTTTT. It translates to CASSYLGEPNEKLFF.

This chain links TRBV12-3 or TRBV12-4 with TRBJ1-4; D not resolved. Trimming stripped 3 bases from V and 4 bases from J, with 9 bases between. The CDR3 extends over 14 amino acids. The DNA of the CDR3 is TGTGCCAGCAGTTTCGGGATCTATAATGAAAAACTGTTTTTT. Its translation is CASSFGIYNEKLFF.

This clonotype has just a few counts. The chain is built from TRBV20-1 and TRBJ2-7; TRBD2 matches at 8 bases. The CDR3 contains 14 residues. V trimming: 6 bases; J trimming: 0 bases; junction bases outside the gene matches: 7. CDR1 and CDR2 (germline): DFQATT, SNEGSKA (reference sequence). The CDR3 nucleotides read TGCAGTGCGACTATAGCGGGGCCCTCCTACGAGCAGTACTTC. Translating it yields CSATIAGPSYEQYF.

This chain connects TRBV2 to TRBJ2-7; 14 positions match TRBD2. The CDR3 length is 16 residues. Germline loops: CDR1 SNHLY, CDR2 FYNNEI. V shed 7 bases, J shed 5 bases, and the junction held 10 bases outside the gene matches. The CDR3 region has the DNA TGTGCCAGCAATCCGGGACTAGCGGGGGCTAAGGACGAGCAGTACTTC. Residues: CASNPGLAGAKDEQYF.

The rearrangement links TRBV19 to TRBJ2-5; TRBD2 aligns across 13 bases. Germline loops: CDR1 LNHDA, CDR2 SQIVND (reference sequence). The CDR3 is 16 amino acids. V lost 5 bases and J lost 2; bases outside the gene matches: 5. CDR3 sequence (DNA): TGTGCCAGTAGTCGACTAGCGGGAGGCGGACAAGAGACCCAGTACTTC. Translating it yields CASSRLAGGGQETQYF.

The V and J genes are TRBV9 and TRBJ2-7, with D perhaps matching TRBD1 (5 bases). V shed 0 bases and J shed 1 base, with 11 bases lying between them. The CDR3 sequence is 15 residues long. Germline CDR1 and CDR2: SGDLS and YYNGEE. In DNA form, the CDR3 reads TGTGCCAGCAGCGTAGGACAGAGCTCGTCCTACGAGCAGTACTTC. As protein: CASSVGQSSSYEQYF.

CDR3 region: CSASWGEGTEAFF. DNA of the CDR3: TGCAGCGCTTCATGGGGGGAGGGTACTGAAGCTTTCTTT. The chain combines TRBV29-1 with TRBJ1-1, with D maybe TRBD1 (5 bases). This CDR3 comprises 13 residues. CDR1 is SQVTM and CDR2 is ANQGSEA in the germline V gene. V shed 7 bases and J shed 5 bases, with 17 bases lying between them.

This clonotype has more than one count but fewer than ten. The J gene is TRBJ2-1, the V gene TRBV9, with 7 bases lining up with TRBD2. Germline V lookup: CDR1 SGDLS, CDR2 YYNGEE. This CDR3 spans 15 amino acids. V gave up 2 bases and J gave up 2 bases; unmatched junction bases: 4. The CDR3 bases are TGTGCCAGCAGCGTCTCCGGGGGGACCTACAATGAGCAGTTCTTC. Translated: CASSVSGGTYNEQFF.

There are a few counts of this clonotype. The V and J genes are TRBV11-2 and TRBJ2-1; D remains ambiguous. The CDR3 runs to 16 residues. Germline-derived CDR1 and CDR2 are SGHAT and FQNNGV. V shed 3 bases and J shed 0 bases, with 12 bases lying between them. CDR3 region: CASSFIGGRSYNEQFF. In DNA, the CDR3 is TGTGCCAGCAGCTTTATAGGCGGTCGCTCCTACAATGAGCAGTTCTTC.